This passage covers 32 T cell receptor beta chains from one sample sequenced in a study of glioma-infiltrating T cells. TCR alpha and beta CDR3 regions were amplified from RNA using iRepertoire nested multiplex PCR. Using its own MiXCR run on the multiplex PCR reads, TCRdb lists one record per CDR3 protein. The profile shows about 140,000 distinct CDR3 sequences, about two fifths of them singletons. The sample consisted of glioma tissue, nonneoplastic brain tissue, or PBMCs (not recorded which). The source of these receptors is a human donor with low-grade glioma or glioblastoma, undergoing nonglioma brain surgery, or in good health (not recorded which).

This chain uses TRBV20-1 with TRBJ2-7; D gene unclear. Per the germline V gene, CDR1 is DFQATT and CDR2 is SNEGSKA (reference sequence). V lost 0 bases, J lost 3 bases, and 9 bases lay in between. The CDR3 length is 13 residues. CDR3 in DNA: TGCAGTGCTAGAGATAAGGACCGCTACGAGCAGTACTTC. Amino acid sequence: CSARDKDRYEQYF.

Written as DNA, the CDR3 is TGTGCCAGCAGCTTATTAACAGGAACAGACACTGAAGCTTTCTTT. As protein: CASSLLTGTDTEAFF. This sequence joins TRBV11-2 and TRBJ1-1, with D possibly matching TRBD1 (5 bases). Trimming removed 2 bases from V and 3 bases from J, with 13 bases in between. The CDR3 is 15 residues long. Germline loops: CDR1 SGHAT, CDR2 FQNNGV.

The rearrangement uses TRBV25-1 and TRBJ2-7; D tentatively reads TRBD1 or TRBD2 (5 bases each). V was pared by 3 bases and J by 5 bases, with 14 bases between. This CDR3 comprises 14 residues. The V gene's germline CDR1 is MGHDK and CDR2 SYGVNS. CDR3 loop: CASSDKWGFNEQYF. The CDR3 DNA is TGTGCCAGCAGTGACAAGTGGGGGTTCAACGAGCAGTACTTC.

Only a few counts were recorded for this clonotype. The chain has TRBV27 and TRBJ1-2; 7 nucleotides line up with TRBD1. The CDR3 is made up of 16 amino acids. V shed 5 bases, J shed 2 bases, and the junction held 11 bases outside the gene matches. Germline values: CDR1 MNHEY, CDR2 SMNVEV (reference sequence). This chain's CDR3 is CASSPQGGRVNYGYTF. DNA of the CDR3: TGTGCCAGCAGTCCCCAGGGGGGCAGGGTAAACTATGGCTACACCTTC.

The DNA of the CDR3 is TGCAGTGCTAGAGATGTCGGGTCCGGAAACACCATATATTTT. This sequence encodes CSARDVGSGNTIYF. The V gene is TRBV20-1, the J gene TRBJ1-3; D is uncertain. The germline CDR1 and CDR2 sequences are DFQATT and SNEGSKA (reference sequence). This CDR3 contains 14 residues. Trimming cost V 0 bases and J 4 bases, with 10 bases left between them.

V gene TRBV15 combines with J gene TRBJ2-3; a weak D match, TRBD2 (5 bases). The CDR3 spans 12 residues. Germline values: CDR1 LNHNV, CDR2 YYDKDF (reference sequence). The V and J ends lost 4 bases and 6 bases respectively, with 8 bases between them. This CDR3 reads CATSTTRDTQYF. The CDR3 DNA reads TGTGCCACCAGCACCACTAGGGATACGCAGTATTTT.

This clonotype was seen a single time. One junction end does not reproduce the germline sequence, and a read error may be involved. The rearrangement joins TRBV6-5 to TRBJ1-5, with D tentatively TRBD1 (5 bases). The germline CDR1 and CDR2 sequences are MNHEY and SVGAGI. The CDR3 sequence is 16 residues long. The CDR3 protein is CASSESPGGSNQPQHF. The CDR3 region has the DNA TGCGCCAGCAGTGAGTCACCGGGGGGAAGCAATCAGCCCCAGCATTTT.

The chain recombines TRBV28 with TRBJ1-6, with 7 bases aligning to TRBD1. CDR3 length: 15 amino acids. Trimming at V came to 8 bases and at J to 0 bases, leaving 4 bases not matched to a gene. From germline, CDR1 is MDHEN and CDR2 SYDVKM. CDR3 protein: CASLRDSSYNSPLHF. The CDR3 DNA is TGTGCCAGCCTCCGGGACAGCTCCTATAATTCACCCCTCCACTTT.

This clonotype was counted only a few times. This rearrangement joins TRBV27 to TRBJ2-7, with 7 bases matching TRBD1. Trimming cost V 5 bases and J 0 bases; bases outside gene matches: 7. The CDR3 spans 15 residues. Germline assignment: CDR1 MNHEY and CDR2 SMNVEV (reference sequence). The CDR3 here is CASSRIRDSSYEQYF. The CDR3 nucleotides are TGTGCCAGCAGTCGAATCCGGGACAGCTCCTACGAGCAGTACTTC.

The chain carries TRBV4-1 and TRBJ1-5, with unresolved D. This CDR3 spans 14 amino acids. Per germline, CDR1 MGHRA and CDR2 YSYEKL. With 0 bases removed from V and 7 bases from J, the gap between germline ends came to 10 bases. The CDR3 region has the DNA TGCGCCAGCAGCCAAGAAATTGCAGCGCAGCCCCAGCATTTT. It codes for CASSQEIAAQPQHF.

The gene calls are TRBV7-6 and TRBJ2-3; TRBD1 matches at 9 bases. The germline V gene has CDR1 SGHVS and CDR2 FNYEAQ. V was clipped by 1 base and J by 4 bases; unmatched bases: 3. This CDR3 region has 15 residues. CDR3 sequence reads: CASSLGGQGADTQYF. The CDR3 nucleotides are TGTGCCAGCAGCTTAGGGGGACAGGGAGCAGATACGCAGTATTTT.

V is TRBV2 and J is TRBJ1-2; maybe TRBD1 (5 bases). Germline CDR1 SNHLY, CDR2 FYNNEI. The CDR3 extends over 12 amino acids. Trimming took 7 bases from V and 7 from J, leaving 13 bases between them. The CDR3 region is CASISDSRGYTF. CDR3 DNA sequence: TGTGCCAGCATCTCCGACAGTCGTGGCTACACCTTC.

This chain connects TRBV24-1 to TRBJ2-5, with TRBD2 identical over 8 bases. Trimming at V came to 9 bases and at J to 2 bases, leaving 4 bases not matched to a gene. The CDR3 length is 13 residues. CDR1 is KGHDR and CDR2 is SFDVKD in the germline V gene. CDR3 residues: CATGLASQETQYF. For the CDR3, the DNA is TGTGCCACCGGACTAGCCAGTCAAGAGACCCAGTACTTC.

With regard to this clonotype: Since a much larger clone is just one base distant, this may be a read error. The V gene is TRBV20-1, the J gene TRBJ1-4; 7 bases line up with TRBD1. CDR1 is DFQATT and CDR2 is SNEGSKA in the germline V gene (reference sequence). Unmatched junction bases numbered 11, after V lost 8 bases and J lost 5 bases. The CDR3 is 14 amino acids. The CDR3 bases are TGCAGTACTATCCCCGGGACAGAGAATGAAAAACTGTTTTTT. This encodes CSTIPGTENEKLFF.

The gene calls are TRBV10-2 and TRBJ2-3, with D possibly being TRBD2 (6 bases). Germline CDR1 and CDR2: WSHSY and SAAADI. V was trimmed by 0 bases and J by 8 bases, leaving 6 bases between them. The CDR3 covers 12 residues. This CDR3 reads CASSESSGTQYF. CDR3 DNA: TGCGCCAGCAGTGAGTCTAGCGGTACGCAGTATTTT.

This clonotype occurred a few times. The junction does not match germline at one end; this may be a read error. This chain uses TRBV6-1 with TRBJ1-5; no firm D call. CDR3 length: 14 residues. Germline values: CDR1 MNHNS, CDR2 SASEGT. The CDR3 bases are TGTGCCAGCACTGAAAGTGGGGTGTCTCAGCCCCAGCATTTT. This gives the protein CASTESGVSQPQHF.

The chain carries TRBV15 and TRBJ1-5; tentative D call: TRBD1 (5 bases). Trimming pared 5 bases from V and 0 bases from J, leaving 11 bases between. The germline gives CDR1 LNHNV, CDR2 YYDKDF (reference sequence). This CDR3 spans 15 amino acids. Here the CDR3 reads CATSRLGDSNQPQHF. DNA for the CDR3: TGTGCCACCAGCCGCCTAGGGGATAGCAATCAGCCCCAGCATTTT. The entire variable domain, with the rest obtained from reference TRBV15 and TRBJ1-5, is as follows: DAMVIQNPRYQVTQFGKPVTLSCSQTLNHNVMYWYQQKSSQAPKLLFHYYDKDFNNEADTPDNFQSRRPNTSFCFLDIRSPGLGDTAMYLCATSRLGDSNQPQHFGDGTRLSIL.

This clonotype was counted only a few times. The rearrangement uses TRBV4-3 and TRBJ1-2; D is ambiguous. Germline loops: CDR1 LGHNA, CDR2 YSLEER. V lost 4 bases, J lost 1 base, and 7 bases lay in between. The CDR3 extends over 13 amino acids. CDR3 region: CASSRGDNYGYTF. Here the CDR3 DNA reads TGCGCCAGCAGCCGCGGGGATAACTATGGCTACACCTTC.

This clonotype was recorded only once. The chain couples TRBV19 to TRBJ2-1; 10 bases line up with TRBD2. The V segment lost 8 bases and the J segment 9 bases; nucleotides outside the gene matches: 4. From germline, CDR1 is LNHDA and CDR2 SQIVND (reference sequence). The CDR3 sequence is 12 residues long. CDR3 DNA: TGTGCCAGTGGGACTAGCGTCGGTGAGCAGTTCTTC. Translating gives CASGTSVGEQFF. Full variable domain (rest looked up from reference TRBV19 and TRBJ2-1): DGGITQSPKYLFRKEGQNVTLSCEQNLNHDAMYWYRQDPGQGLRLIYYSQIVNDFQKGDIAEGYSVSREKKESFPLTVTSAQKNPTAFYLCASGTSVGEQFFGPGTRLTVL.

The chain is built from TRBV7-9 and TRBJ1-6, with D uncertain. Per germline, CDR1 SEHNR and CDR2 FQNEAQ (reference sequence). Deletions cut 2 bases from V and 8 bases from J, with 4 bases between. This CDR3 is 12 amino acids long. Written as DNA, the CDR3 is TGTGCCAGCAGCTTAACGGATTCACCCCTCCACTTT. Amino acid sequence: CASSLTDSPLHF.

The chain combines TRBV6-2 or TRBV6-3 with TRBJ2-7; tentative D call: TRBD1 (5 bases). This CDR3 contains 13 residues. Trimming cost V 5 bases and J 9 bases, with 17 bases left between them. Germline assignment: CDR1 MNHEY and CDR2 SVGEGT. CDR3 nucleotide sequence: TGTGCCAGCAGTCCCACACAGGCCCTCGTGCAGTACTTC. Encoded protein: CASSPTQALVQYF.

The rearrangement uses TRBV2 and TRBJ1-1; TRBD1 is a possible D gene (5 bases). CDR1 and CDR2 from the germline V gene are SNHLY and FYNNEI. The CDR3 has 14 residues. V lost 6 bases and J 4 bases, leaving 15 bases between the germline ends. Written as DNA, the CDR3 is TGTGCCAGCAGGGGGACGAATAGGGCCACTGAAGCTTTCTTT. Amino acids: CASRGTNRATEAFF.

This clonotype has a single count. The rearrangement uses TRBV28 and TRBJ2-3, with TRBD2 matching over 8 bases. The CDR3 sequence is 16 residues long. Germline CDR1 and CDR2: MDHEN and SYDVKM. V was pared by 3 bases and J by 6 bases, with 11 bases of the junction left unmatched. The CDR3: CASSFHGSGMGDTQYF. The DNA for the CDR3 is TGTGCCAGCAGTTTTCACGGTAGCGGGATGGGGGATACGCAGTATTTT.

This clonotype came up many times. The rearrangement links TRBV28 to TRBJ2-3; TRBD2 agrees at 14 bases. The CDR3 runs 15 residues. Germline assignment: CDR1 MDHEN and CDR2 SYDVKM. V lost 5 bases to trimming and J lost 3 bases; unmatched junction nucleotides: 1. The CDR3 is CASSRTSGRTDTQYF. Written as DNA, the CDR3 is TGTGCCAGCAGTCGGACTAGCGGGAGGACAGATACGCAGTATTTT. Full variable domain (remainder filled in from reference TRBV28 and TRBJ2-3): DVKVTQSSRYLVKRTGEKVFLECVQDMDHENMFWYRQDPGLGLRLIYFSYDVKMKEKGDIPEGYSVSREKKERFSLILESASTNQTSMYLCASSRTSGRTDTQYFGPGTRLTVL.

This clonotype was picked up a small number of times. The chain links TRBV7-2 to TRBJ2-3, with 9 bases fitting TRBD2. Germline V lookup: CDR1 SGHTA, CDR2 FQGNSA. The CDR3 has 14 residues. Germline trimming cut 4 bases from V and 3 bases from J; bases unmatched to any gene: 2. The CDR3 DNA is TGTGCCAGCAGCTCGGGACTAGCTACAGATACGCAGTATTTT. As protein: CASSSGLATDTQYF.

The chain couples TRBV7-9 to TRBJ2-5, with 8 bases identical to TRBD1. The CDR3 has 14 residues. Germline V gives CDR1 SEHNR, CDR2 FQNEAQ (reference sequence). Trimming removed 7 bases from V and 4 bases from J; junction bases left unmatched: 8. CDR3 region: CASTTDRGGETQYF. The CDR3 DNA follows: TGTGCCAGCACCACTGACAGGGGAGGAGAGACCCAGTACTTC.

In regard to this clonotype: A much larger clone differs by one base, so this may be a read error. The missing conserved phenylalanine or tryptophan at the end of this CDR3 makes a read error likely. The chain has TRBV15 and TRBJ2-7; possible D gene TRBD2, 6 bases. The germline CDR1 and CDR2 sequences are LNHNV and YYDKDF (reference sequence). The CDR3 is 13 residues long. CDR3 sequence (DNA): TGTGCCACCAGCCGAGAGCAGGGAGGCGAGCAGTACCTC. It encodes CATSREQGGEQYL.

Ten or more counts support this clonotype. This chain joins TRBV6-1 and TRBJ1-6; no firm D call. The CDR3 length is 13 residues. Germline assignment: CDR1 MNHNS and CDR2 SASEGT. V lost 6 bases to trimming and J lost 6 bases, with 9 bases between them. In DNA form, the CDR3 reads TGTGCCAGCAGAATGGACGGTAATTCACCCCTCCACTTT. It encodes CASRMDGNSPLHF.

This clonotype has more than one count but fewer than ten. This sequence joins TRBV27 and TRBJ2-3; TRBD1 aligns across 8 bases. CDR1 MNHEY and CDR2 SMNVEV come from the germline V gene (reference sequence). The trim removed 2 bases at V and 7 bases at J, leaving 8 bases unmatched. CDR3 size: 15 residues. The CDR3 reads CASSLRGTGFYTQYF. The CDR3 DNA sequence: TGTGCCAGCAGTTTACGGGGGACAGGTTTTTATACGCAGTATTTT.

In its sample, this clonotype was seen many times. The chain uses TRBV7-9 and TRBJ2-7; D is unresolved. Germline CDR1 and CDR2: SEHNR and FQNEAQ (reference sequence). V was pared by 4 bases and J by 3 bases, with 4 bases between. The CDR3 is 11 amino acids. The CDR3: CASSSRYEQYF. In DNA form, the CDR3 reads TGTGCCAGCAGCTCCCGCTACGAGCAGTACTTC.

This clonotype has more than one count but fewer than ten. This chain uses TRBV28 with TRBJ2-3, with 12 bases matching TRBD2. The J segment lost 4 bases and the V segment lost 5 bases, leaving 4 bases of the junction unmatched. Germline CDR1 reads MDHEN; CDR2 reads SYDVKM. The CDR3 runs to 15 residues. The DNA of the CDR3 is TGTGCCAGCAGTGATGGACTAGCGGGACCAGATACGCAGTATTTT. This sequence encodes CASSDGLAGPDTQYF.

This clonotype was seen only a few times. This chain joins TRBV7-8 and TRBJ2-7, with D tentatively TRBD1 (5 bases). CDR1 SGHVS and CDR2 FQNEAQ come from the germline V gene. CDR3 size: 13 residues. V shed 5 bases and J shed 7 bases, with 15 bases lying between them. DNA of the CDR3: TGTGCCAGCAGCCTAGACCCAGGGCGGGAGCAGTACTTC. Protein sequence: CASSLDPGREQYF.